This record concerns one T cell receptor (beta chain) sequence. This sample is part of a study of cytomegalovirus exposure and HLA in healthy donors. The PCR employed 60 Vbeta primers together with 13 Jbeta primers. Sequenced by immunoSEQ multiplex PCR; TCRdb stores in-frame clones only, minus some. The data hold roughly 200,000 clones, with around 82% observed a single time. CDR3 length equals 15 residues. Germline V gene lookup returns CDR1 MDHEN and CDR2 SYDVKM. V shed 4 bases, J shed 7 bases, and the junction held 12 bases outside the gene matches. The sequenced material came from PBMCs. The V call is TRBV28, the J call TRBJ1-2, with 7 nucleotides matching TRBD1. The receptor was isolated from a man aged 35-49 years in good health and CMV-seropositive. The chain's CDR3 is CASSSLRGPSRGYTF. DNA for the CDR3: TGTGCCAGCAGTTCGTTAAGGGGGCCGAGTCGTGGCTACACCTTC.